The 18 T cell receptor beta chains in this list originate from one sample, sequenced in a study of OX40 agonist ivuxolimab in advanced cancers. Here immunoSEQ multiplex PCR was the method, and the copy in TCRdb shows in-frame clones only, minus some. The sample yields approximately 40,000 clones, 80% seen once. The sample in question was CD4+ or CD8+ T cells sorted from blood, obtained in a trial of the OX40 agonist ivuxolimab. These receptors were obtained from an adult with an advanced solid tumor such as melanoma, head and neck, liver or kidney cancer.

This clone was observed a few times. V gene TRBV7-3 combines with J gene TRBJ2-7; 7 nucleotides agree with TRBD2. The length of the CDR3 is 16 residues. The germline V gene encodes CDR1 SGHTA and CDR2 FQGTGA. The junction had 8 bases not matched to a gene; V was cut back by 1 base and J by 2 bases. The CDR3 loop is CASSLSSASGAYEQYF. CDR3 DNA: TGTGCCAGCAGCTTAAGCTCGGCTAGCGGAGCCTACGAGCAGTACTTC.

CDR3 in amino acids: CASSGQGLANTEAFF. The CDR3 nucleotides read TGCGCCAGCAGTGGACAGGGGCTTGCGAACACTGAAGCTTTCTTT. The chain is built from TRBV10-1 and TRBJ1-1, with 8 positions matching TRBD1. The germline gives CDR1 WNHNN, CDR2 SYGVQD (reference sequence). V was clipped by 4 bases and J by 1 base; unmatched bases: 5. The CDR3 extends over 15 amino acids.

V is TRBV11-1 and J is TRBJ2-7, with D unclear. Trimming cost V 1 base and J 3 bases, with 4 bases left between them. The CDR3 extends over 12 amino acids. Germline CDR1 is SGHAT and CDR2 is FQDESV (reference sequence). This CDR3 is CASSLGDYEQYF. The CDR3 DNA reads TGTGCCAGCAGCTTAGGGGACTACGAGCAGTACTTC. Complete variable domain (other parts from reference TRBV11-1 and TRBJ2-7): EAEVAQSPRYKITEKSQAVAFWCDPISGHATLYWYRQILGQGPELLVQFQDESVVDDSQLPKDRFSAERLKGVDSTLKIQPAELGDSAMYLCASSLGDYEQYFGPGTRLTVT.

The chain carries TRBV7-6 and TRBJ2-1; a possible D gene is TRBD1 (6 bases). The CDR3 runs 17 residues. The germline V and J ends were trimmed by 4 bases and 2 bases, with 18 bases remaining between them. Germline lookup yields CDR1 SGHVS and CDR2 FNYEAQ. In nucleotides, the CDR3 is TGTGCCAGCAGCTCCTACCGTCAGGGGATTGCCTACAATGAGCAGTTCTTC. Protein sequence: CASSSYRQGIAYNEQFF. The full variable domain, its missing parts supplied by reference TRBV7-6 and TRBJ2-1, is GAGVSQSPRYKVTKRGQDVALRCDPISGHVSLYWYRQALGQGPEFLTYFNYEAQQDKSGLPNDRFSAERPEGSISTLTIQRTEQRDSAMYRCASSSYRQGIAYNEQFFGPGTRLTVL.

The chain employs TRBV19 and TRBJ1-1; D call uncertain. Germline CDR1 LNHDA, CDR2 SQIVND (reference sequence). Between the trimmed V and J ends, which lost 9 bases and 2 bases, there was a span of 13 bases. The CDR3 length is 13 residues. The DNA for the CDR3 is TGTGCCAGCACTCCGGCTTTCAACACTGAAGCTTTCTTT. It specifies CASTPAFNTEAFF.

The chain uses TRBV11-2 and TRBJ2-7; 7 nucleotides line up with TRBD1. After removal of 3 bases from V and 1 base from J, the junction contained 9 bases not matched to a gene. The CDR3 covers 16 residues. Germline loops: CDR1 SGHAT, CDR2 FQNNGV. CDR3 bases: TGTGCCAGCAGCTTCCCCGAGACAGGGAGTTCCTACGAGCAGTACTTC. This encodes CASSFPETGSSYEQYF. Complete variable domain (other parts from reference TRBV11-2 and TRBJ2-7): EAGVAQSPRYKIIEKRQSVAFWCNPISGHATLYWYQQILGQGPKLLIQFQNNGVVDDSQLPKDRFSAERLKGVDSTLKIQPAKLEDSAVYLCASSFPETGSSYEQYFGPGTRLTVT.

This clone was seen a few times. The rearrangement links TRBV4-1 to TRBJ2-1; 7 bases agree with TRBD2. The V segment lost 1 base and the J segment 3 bases; nucleotides outside the gene matches: 15. Germline V gene lookup returns CDR1 MGHRA and CDR2 YSYEKL. The CDR3 sequence is 19 residues long. The CDR3 DNA reads as TGCGCCAGCAGCCAAGGAATTCTGAGGGCGAGCGGGGACTACAATGAGCAGTTCTTC. Translation: CASSQGILRASGDYNEQFF.

This rearrangement joins TRBV2 to TRBJ2-1; possibly TRBD2 for D (5 bases). The germline V gene has CDR1 SNHLY and CDR2 FYNNEI. This CDR3 contains 15 residues. Trimming stripped 11 bases from V and 10 bases from J, with 27 bases between. The CDR3 sequence: CAGAPDSANLLEQFF. The CDR3, as DNA: TGTGCCGGCGCGCCCGATAGCGCCAATCTGTTGGAGCAGTTCTTC.

The chain has TRBV30 and TRBJ1-4, with 8 bases that match TRBD1. CDR3 length: 14 residues. Germline V gene sequence: CDR1 GTSNPN, CDR2 SVGIG (reference sequence). Trimming cost V 0 bases and J 8 bases; bases outside gene matches: 5. CDR3 loop: CAWSVLAGGEKLFF. CDR3 DNA: TGTGCCTGGAGTGTTTTGGCAGGGGGCGAAAAACTGTTTTTT.

CDR3 sequence: CASSGTSGPSSYEQYF. The CDR3 DNA follows: TGTGCCAGCAGCGGGACTAGCGGGCCCAGCTCCTACGAGCAGTACTTC. The chain links TRBV28 to TRBJ2-7; 12 bases agree with TRBD2. There are 16 residues in the CDR3. Germline trimming cut 6 bases from V and 0 bases from J; bases unmatched to any gene: 6. Germline V lookup: CDR1 MDHEN, CDR2 SYDVKM.

This clone has a handful of counts. The J gene is TRBJ2-3, the V gene TRBV6-6; the D is unclear. There are 14 residues in the CDR3. Per the germline V gene, CDR1 is MNHNY and CDR2 is SVGAGI (reference sequence). Trimming pared 2 bases from V and 2 bases from J, leaving 8 bases between. The CDR3 DNA sequence: TGTGCCAGCAGTTACCTGGATTCCACAGATACGCAGTATTTT. It is translated as CASSYLDSTDTQYF.

This clone was detected only a few times. The rearrangement joins TRBV2 to TRBJ2-2, with a tentative D call TRBD2 (5 bases). The CDR3 contains 14 residues. In germline, CDR1 is SNHLY, CDR2 FYNNEI. The ends were cut back, 6 bases at V and 4 bases at J, with 12 bases in the middle. The chain's CDR3 is CASSETSFTGELFF. The CDR3, as DNA: TGTGCCAGCAGCGAAACTAGTTTCACCGGGGAGCTGTTTTTT.

The chain couples TRBV28 to TRBJ1-2; D not certain. The germline gives CDR1 MDHEN, CDR2 SYDVKM. The V gene lost 2 bases and the J gene lost 8 bases, with 12 bases spanning the gap. This CDR3 comprises 13 residues. Written as DNA, the CDR3 is TGTGCCAGCAGTTTAATCGAGGGAACAGGCTACACCTTC. Its translation is CASSLIEGTGYTF.

The V and J genes are TRBV18 and TRBJ2-5; 13 bases match TRBD2. CDR1 is KGHSH and CDR2 is LQKENI in the germline V gene. This CDR3 contains 15 residues. V shed 4 bases and J 2 bases; nucleotides not matched to a gene: 1. The CDR3 DNA is TGTGCCAGCTCACGACTAGCGGGAGGTCAAGAGACCCAGTACTTC. It codes for CASSRLAGGQETQYF.

The J gene is TRBJ2-7, the V gene TRBV10-3; D assignment may be TRBD1 or TRBD2 (5 bases each). CDR3 size: 15 residues. CDR1 is ENHRY, CDR2 SYGVKD, per germline. Trimming cost V 2 bases and J 2 bases, with 13 bases left between them. The CDR3 DNA is TGTGCCATCAGTGAGCCGGGGCAGGCAGCCTACGAGCAGTACTTC. This encodes CAISEPGQAAYEQYF.

The V gene is TRBV6-5, the J gene TRBJ1-6, with 11 positions matching TRBD1. This CDR3 spans 15 amino acids. Germline loops: CDR1 MNHEY, CDR2 SVGAGI. V lost 4 bases, J lost 7 bases, and 3 bases stayed unmatched. In DNA form, the CDR3 reads TGTGCCAGCAGTTCCCGGGACAGGGGGAATTCACCCCTCCACTTT. Translating gives CASSSRDRGNSPLHF.

Comments on this clone: At one boundary the junction diverges from the germline segment, which might be a read error. J is TRBJ2-7 and V is TRBV7-7; 9 bases fit TRBD1. CDR1 SSHAT and CDR2 FNYEAQ come from the germline V gene (reference sequence). This CDR3 comprises 14 residues. The CDR3 nucleotides are TGTGCTAGCAGCCCGGGACAGGGAGCAGGCGAGCAGTACTTC. Amino acid sequence: CASSPGQGAGEQYF.

V is TRBV28 and J is TRBJ1-1, with unresolved D. Germline loops: CDR1 MDHEN, CDR2 SYDVKM. Trimming removed 6 bases from V and 5 bases from J, with 16 bases in between. The CDR3 covers 14 residues. The CDR3 loop is CASSEVGEGTEAFF. In DNA form, the CDR3 reads TGTGCCAGCAGCGAAGTCGGGGAGGGAACTGAAGCTTTCTTT.